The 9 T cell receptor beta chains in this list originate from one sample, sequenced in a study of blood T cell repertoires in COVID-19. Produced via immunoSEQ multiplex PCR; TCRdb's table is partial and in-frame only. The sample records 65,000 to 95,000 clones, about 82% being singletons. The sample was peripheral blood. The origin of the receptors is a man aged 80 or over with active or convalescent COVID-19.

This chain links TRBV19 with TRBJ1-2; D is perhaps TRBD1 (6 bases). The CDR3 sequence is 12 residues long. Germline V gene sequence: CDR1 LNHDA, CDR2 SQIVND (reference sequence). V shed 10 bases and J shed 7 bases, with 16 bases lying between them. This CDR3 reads CATNRGGFGYTF. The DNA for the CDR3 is TGTGCCACCAATCGTGGGGGCTTTGGCTACACCTTC.

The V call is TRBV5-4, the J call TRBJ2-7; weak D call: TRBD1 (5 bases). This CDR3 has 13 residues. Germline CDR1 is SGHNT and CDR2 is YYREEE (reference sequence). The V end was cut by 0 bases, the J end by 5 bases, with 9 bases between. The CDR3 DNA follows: TGTGCCAGCAGCTTGGCAGGGTACGACGAGCAGTACGTC. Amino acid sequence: CASSLAGYDEQYV.

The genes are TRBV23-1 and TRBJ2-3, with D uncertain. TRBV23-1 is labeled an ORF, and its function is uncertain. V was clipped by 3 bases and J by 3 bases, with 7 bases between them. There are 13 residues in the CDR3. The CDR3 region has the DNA TGCGCCAGCAGTCACGCCTATACAGATACGCAGTATTTT. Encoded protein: CASSHAYTDTQYF.

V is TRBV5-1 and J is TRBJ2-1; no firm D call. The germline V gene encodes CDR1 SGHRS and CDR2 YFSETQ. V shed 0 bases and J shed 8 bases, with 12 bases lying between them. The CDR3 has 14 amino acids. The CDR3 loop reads CASSLAARSHEQFF. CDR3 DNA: TGCGCCAGCAGCTTGGCGGCTAGGTCCCATGAGCAGTTCTTC.

The CDR3 here is CAIKPPGQGATEAFF. The CDR3, as DNA: TGTGCCATAAAACCCCCGGGACAGGGGGCTACTGAAGCTTTCTTT. The chain carries TRBV7-9 and TRBJ1-1; TRBD1 agrees at 12 bases. V dropped 10 bases and J dropped 5; count of bases not matched to a gene: 11. The CDR3 is 15 amino acids. Germline CDR1 SEHNR, CDR2 FQNEAQ (reference sequence).

CDR3 sequence (DNA): TGTGCCAGCAGTTTACAGGGCATGAACACTGAAGCTTTCTTT. Its translation: CASSLQGMNTEAFF. V gene TRBV6-5 combines with J gene TRBJ1-1; D may be TRBD1 (6 bases). This CDR3 has 14 residues. V shed 4 bases and J shed 0 bases, with 9 bases lying between them. The germline V gene encodes CDR1 MNHEY and CDR2 SVGAGI.

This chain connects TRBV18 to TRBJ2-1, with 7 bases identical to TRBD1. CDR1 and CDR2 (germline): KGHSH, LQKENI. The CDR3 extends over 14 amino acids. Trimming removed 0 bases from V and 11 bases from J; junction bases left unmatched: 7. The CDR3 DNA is TGTGCCAGCTCACCACCGTACAGGGGTTTGCAGCAGTTCTTC. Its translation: CASSPPYRGLQQFF.

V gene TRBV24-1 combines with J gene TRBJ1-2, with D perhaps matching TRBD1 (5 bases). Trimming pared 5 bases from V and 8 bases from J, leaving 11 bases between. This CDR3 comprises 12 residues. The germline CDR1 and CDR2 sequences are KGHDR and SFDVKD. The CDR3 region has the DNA TGTGCCACCAGTGCCCAGGGCGGAGGCTACACCTTC. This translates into CATSAQGGGYTF.

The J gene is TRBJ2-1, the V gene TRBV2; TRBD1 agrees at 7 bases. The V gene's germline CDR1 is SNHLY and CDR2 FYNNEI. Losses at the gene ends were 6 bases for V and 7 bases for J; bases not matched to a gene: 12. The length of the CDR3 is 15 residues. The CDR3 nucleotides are TGTGCCAGCAGCATCCCCCTGACAGGGAGAAATGAGCAGTTCTTC. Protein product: CASSIPLTGRNEQFF. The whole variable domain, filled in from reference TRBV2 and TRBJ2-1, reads EPEVTQTPSHQVTQMGQEVILRCVPISNHLYFYWYRQILGQKVEFLVSFYNNEISEKSEIFDDQFSVERPDGSNFTLKIRSTKLEDSAMYFCASSIPLTGRNEQFFGPGTRLTVL.